These 28 T cell receptor beta chains came from one sample sequenced in a study of T cells of healthy individuals. Each CDR3 protein is one row after TCRdb ran MiXCR on the 5' RACE reads. The repertoire holds more than 60,000 distinct CDR3 sequences, with under 20% as singletons. The receptor source for this set is a human donor in good health.

This clonotype was recorded a few times. This sequence joins TRBV6-2 or TRBV6-3 and TRBJ1-1; D is unresolved. The CDR3 consists of 13 residues. The V end lost 1 base, the J end lost 1 base, and 4 bases lay between the germline ends. Germline values: CDR1 MNHEY, CDR2 SVGEGT. The CDR3 DNA reads TGTGCCAGCAGTTACTTAAAGAACACTGAAGCTTTCTTT. Its translation is CASSYLKNTEAFF.

Ten or more counts support this clonotype. CDR3 in DNA: TGTGCCAGCAGCCAAGGTGTGAACACTGAAGCTTTCTTT. Protein sequence: CASSQGVNTEAFF. The rearrangement links TRBV14 to TRBJ1-1; no firm D call. The CDR3 runs to 13 residues. CDR1 is SGHDN and CDR2 is FVKESK in the germline V gene. V dropped 1 base and J dropped 0 bases, with 3 bases sitting between them.

The rearrangement links TRBV27 to TRBJ1-1, with D unclear. Deletions cut 4 bases from V and 3 bases from J, with 9 bases between. The germline V gene encodes CDR1 MNHEY and CDR2 SMNVEV (reference sequence). This CDR3 is 13 amino acids long. For the CDR3, the DNA is TGTGCCAGCAGTTACACCCCGGACACTGAAGCTTTCTTT. This translates into CASSYTPDTEAFF.

In its sample, this clonotype was seen many times. J is TRBJ2-7 and V is TRBV20-1; D remains ambiguous. The V end lost 7 bases, the J end lost 7 bases, and 23 bases lay between the germline ends. Germline CDR1 and CDR2: DFQATT and SNEGSKA (reference sequence). The length of the CDR3 is 14 residues. The CDR3 loop is CSVNQQLLIGEQYF. CDR3 bases: TGCAGTGTCAACCAACAGCTCCTTATAGGAGAGCAGTACTTC.

The chain has TRBV4-1 and TRBJ2-7; 9 bases are shared with TRBD1. The germline V gene encodes CDR1 MGHRA and CDR2 YSYEKL. The CDR3 is made up of 16 amino acids. V was clipped by 0 bases and J by 7 bases; unmatched bases: 10. In nucleotides, the CDR3 is TGCGCCAGCAGCCAAGAAGGGTACAGGGGGCGCGGGGAGCAGTACTTC. It specifies CASSQEGYRGRGEQYF.

The gene calls are TRBV7-9 and TRBJ1-2; D call uncertain. Trimming removed 1 base at V and 3 bases at J, with 9 bases between. Germline CDR1 SEHNR, CDR2 FQNEAQ (reference sequence). The CDR3 sequence is 14 residues long. The CDR3 DNA is TGTGCCAGCAGCTTAGGCCCGCTTTACTATGGCTACACCTTC. Amino acid sequence: CASSLGPLYYGYTF.

This clonotype has a handful of counts. The chain carries TRBV10-3 and TRBJ2-2, with TRBD1 matching over 9 bases. With V trimmed by 5 bases and J by 5 bases, 3 bases remained unmatched. This CDR3 contains 14 residues. The germline V gene encodes CDR1 ENHRY and CDR2 SYGVKD. The CDR3 region is CAISPGQGTGELFF. CDR3 in DNA: TGTGCCATCAGTCCGGGACAGGGTACCGGGGAGCTGTTTTTT.

This clonotype was detected only a few times. This chain connects TRBV24-1 to TRBJ2-5, with D perhaps TRBD2 (5 bases). The V gene's germline CDR1 is KGHDR and CDR2 SFDVKD. The CDR3 consists of 15 residues. V was trimmed by 3 bases and J by 0 bases, leaving 10 bases between them. The CDR3 DNA follows: TGTGCCACCAGTGATGCCCGGGGTAACCAAGAGACCCAGTACTTC. Its translation is CATSDARGNQETQYF.

The V call is TRBV27, the J call TRBJ2-4; D is tentatively TRBD1 or TRBD2 (5 bases each). The V end was cut by 8 bases, the J end by 8 bases, with 19 bases between. Germline CDR1 reads MNHEY; CDR2 reads SMNVEV (reference sequence). The CDR3 consists of 14 residues. The CDR3 DNA sequence: TGTGCCAGCGGCGGTGGGGGTGGGTTGGACATTCAGTACTTC. Translated, it gives CASGGGGGLDIQYF.

This clonotype came up a few times. The chain's CDR3 is CSAVSGAYNEQFF. CDR3 nucleotides: TGCAGTGCTGTTAGCGGGGCCTACAATGAGCAGTTCTTC. The chain joins TRBV20-1 to TRBJ2-1, with TRBD2 identical over 8 bases. This CDR3 is built from 13 residues. Germline CDR1 DFQATT, CDR2 SNEGSKA (reference sequence). Unmatched junction bases numbered 2, after V lost 5 bases and J lost 2 bases.

This clonotype occurred a few times. The V call is TRBV7-2, the J call TRBJ2-3; TRBD2 matches at 7 bases. Germline trimming cut 2 bases from V and 4 bases from J; bases unmatched to any gene: 9. The CDR3 covers 16 residues. CDR1 is SGHTA and CDR2 is FQGNSA in the germline V gene. In nucleotides, the CDR3 is TGTGCCAGCAGCTTAAACGGGGGGTGGGCCCCAGATACGCAGTATTTT. It specifies CASSLNGGWAPDTQYF.

This clonotype was observed a few times. The chain is built from TRBV7-9 and TRBJ2-7; 11 bases align to TRBD2. The V gene end was trimmed by 5 bases and the J gene end by 4 bases; junction bases not matched to a gene: 16. Per the germline V gene, CDR1 is SEHNR and CDR2 is FQNEAQ (reference sequence). The CDR3 loop spans 18 amino acids. This chain's CDR3 is CASSMTSGIVAGIYEQYF. The CDR3, as DNA: TGTGCCAGCAGCATGACTAGCGGGATCGTCGCGGGCATTTACGAGCAGTACTTC.

This chain joins TRBV27 and TRBJ2-4; 9 bases are shared with TRBD2. This CDR3 has 15 residues. J gave up 6 bases and V 6 bases, and 9 bases lay outside the gene matches. Germline lookup yields CDR1 MNHEY and CDR2 SMNVEV (reference sequence). The CDR3: CASRTHGLARNIQYF. For the CDR3, the DNA is TGTGCCAGCAGAACTCATGGACTAGCGAGAAACATTCAGTACTTC.

This clonotype was detected a few times. The CDR3 region has the DNA TGTGCCAGCAGTTTAATAGGAGGTACAGTTGGAGCTTTCTTT. Amino acids: CASSLIGGTVGAFF. The rearrangement joins TRBV27 to TRBJ1-1; no definite D call. With 2 bases removed from V and 10 bases from J, the gap between germline ends came to 17 bases. The CDR3 spans 14 residues. Germline V CDR1 and CDR2: MNHEY, SMNVEV (reference sequence).

In its sample, this clonotype was seen many times. The J gene is TRBJ2-3, the V gene TRBV10-3; maybe TRBD2 (5 bases). Germline CDR1 is ENHRY and CDR2 is SYGVKD. With 6 bases removed from V and 0 bases from J, the gap between germline ends came to 10 bases. The CDR3 loop spans 14 amino acids. The DNA of the CDR3 is TGTGCCATCAGCCTCAGGACTAGCACAGATACGCAGTATTTT. This encodes CAISLRTSTDTQYF.

This clonotype was recorded only once. In DNA, the CDR3 is TGTGCCAGCAGTGCTAGGGTGACTGAAGCTTTCTTT. Amino acid sequence: CASSARVTEAFF. The rearrangement links TRBV6-6 to TRBJ1-1; D uncertain. CDR1 MNHNY and CDR2 SVGAGI come from the germline V gene (reference sequence). Between the trimmed V and J ends, which lost 5 bases and 5 bases, there was a span of 9 bases. The CDR3 loop spans 12 amino acids.

This clonotype was observed a few times. V gene TRBV11-2 combines with J gene TRBJ1-1; D not certain. CDR3 length: 17 amino acids. V was clipped by 0 bases and J by 0 bases, with 14 bases between them. Germline CDR1 SGHAT, CDR2 FQNNGV. The CDR3 protein is CASSLDRPRFLNTEAFF. The CDR3 nucleotides are TGTGCCAGCAGCTTAGATCGACCGAGGTTCCTGAACACTGAAGCTTTCTTT.

Ten or more counts support this clonotype. The V gene is TRBV6-5, the J gene TRBJ1-2; 7 bases are a match to TRBD1. Germline V lookup: CDR1 MNHEY, CDR2 SVGAGI. Germline trimming cut 6 bases from V and 3 bases from J; bases unmatched to any gene: 4. This CDR3 spans 13 amino acids. This CDR3 reads CASRLGTDYGYTF. CDR3 DNA: TGTGCCAGCAGGCTGGGGACAGACTATGGCTACACCTTC.

This chain joins TRBV7-9 and TRBJ1-6; D gene unclear. Trimming shortened V by 3 bases and J by 10 bases, and 10 bases separated the two germline ends. CDR1 is SEHNR and CDR2 is FQNEAQ in the germline V gene (reference sequence). The length of the CDR3 is 13 residues. The CDR3 sequence: CASSLYRASPLHF. CDR3 DNA: TGTGCCAGCAGCTTGTATAGGGCATCACCCCTCCACTTT.

There are many counts of this clonotype. The rearrangement uses TRBV24-1 and TRBJ2-2; D gene unclear. The CDR3 has 12 amino acids. The V end lost 5 bases, the J end lost 4 bases, and 4 bases lay between the germline ends. Germline V gene data show CDR1 as KGHDR and CDR2 as SFDVKD. CDR3 amino acids: CATSATTGELFF. CDR3 DNA: TGTGCCACCAGTGCGACCACCGGGGAGCTGTTTTTT.

This clonotype was seen repeatedly, ten times or more. The gene calls are TRBV2 and TRBJ1-5; possible D gene TRBD1, 6 bases. Per the germline V gene, CDR1 is SNHLY and CDR2 is FYNNEI. The CDR3 runs to 12 residues. Trimming pared 5 bases from V and 7 bases from J, leaving 9 bases between. CDR3: CASSTGLQPQHF. The DNA for the CDR3 is TGTGCCAGCAGTACAGGGTTGCAGCCCCAGCATTTT.

This clonotype was counted only a few times. The rearrangement joins TRBV25-1 to TRBJ2-3; D is possibly TRBD2 (6 bases). V was trimmed by 6 bases and J by 6 bases, leaving 31 bases between them. This CDR3 is 19 amino acids long. CDR1 is MGHDK and CDR2 is SYGVNS in the germline V gene. The CDR3 bases are TGTGCCAGCAGAGGGCCCAAGCGGTCGGGAGAATACGTGGTGGATACGCAGTATTTT. Residues: CASRGPKRSGEYVVDTQYF.

In its sample, this clonotype was seen many times. The J gene is TRBJ1-1, the V gene TRBV7-9; TRBD1 matches 7 bases. The CDR3 covers 15 residues. The germline CDR1 and CDR2 sequences are SEHNR and FQNEAQ (reference sequence). V was pared by 6 bases and J by 0 bases, with 7 bases of the junction left unmatched. Here the CDR3 DNA reads TGTGCCAGCAGAAAGGGACAGAAACTGAACACTGAAGCTTTCTTT. Translating gives CASRKGQKLNTEAFF.

By frequency in the sample, this clonotype is medium-sized. The chain links TRBV10-3 to TRBJ2-6; 8 bases are a match to TRBD1. The CDR3 contains 17 residues. Germline-derived CDR1 and CDR2 are ENHRY and SYGVKD. After removal of 6 bases from V and 0 bases from J, the junction contained 7 bases not matched to a gene. CDR3 DNA sequence: TGTGCCATCAGAGGACAGGGAACCTCCTCTGGGGCCAACGTCCTGACTTTC. This sequence encodes CAIRGQGTSSGANVLTF.

This clonotype was counted many times. This sequence joins TRBV21-1 and TRBJ2-7. TRBV21-1 represents a pseudogene. The CDR3 runs to 13 residues. The CDR3 DNA is TGTGCCAGCAGCAAAGGGGGAAGCTACGAGCAGTACTTC. It specifies CASSKGGSYEQYF.

This clonotype was found many times. This chain links TRBV20-1 with TRBJ2-7; D is possibly TRBD1 (5 bases). The CDR3 totals 13 residues. V was trimmed by 5 bases and J by 6 bases, leaving 17 bases between them. CDR1 is DFQATT and CDR2 is SNEGSKA in the germline V gene (reference sequence). The DNA for the CDR3 is TGCAGTGCTCTCCTAGGGGCGCTGGGCGAGCAGTACTTC. It translates to CSALLGALGEQYF.

This clonotype was observed many times. Here the CDR3 reads CSVTALTLTGEVYF. The DNA for the CDR3 is TGCAGCGTTACGGCCTTAACTCTGACAGGGGAGGTGTATTTT. The V call is TRBV29-1, the J call TRBJ2-3; TRBD1 agrees at 8 bases. With V trimmed by 5 bases and J by 14 bases, 18 bases remained unmatched. CDR1 is SQVTM and CDR2 is ANQGSEA in the germline V gene. This CDR3 is 14 amino acids long.

This sequence joins TRBV20-1 and TRBJ2-5; TRBD2 is a possible D gene (6 bases). V was clipped by 5 bases and J by 1 base, with 17 bases between them. The germline CDR1 and CDR2 sequences are DFQATT and SNEGSKA (reference sequence). CDR3 length equals 15 residues. The chain's CDR3 is CSAQRWAGIQETQYF. CDR3 DNA: TGCAGTGCTCAGAGGTGGGCGGGAATCCAAGAGACCCAGTACTTC.